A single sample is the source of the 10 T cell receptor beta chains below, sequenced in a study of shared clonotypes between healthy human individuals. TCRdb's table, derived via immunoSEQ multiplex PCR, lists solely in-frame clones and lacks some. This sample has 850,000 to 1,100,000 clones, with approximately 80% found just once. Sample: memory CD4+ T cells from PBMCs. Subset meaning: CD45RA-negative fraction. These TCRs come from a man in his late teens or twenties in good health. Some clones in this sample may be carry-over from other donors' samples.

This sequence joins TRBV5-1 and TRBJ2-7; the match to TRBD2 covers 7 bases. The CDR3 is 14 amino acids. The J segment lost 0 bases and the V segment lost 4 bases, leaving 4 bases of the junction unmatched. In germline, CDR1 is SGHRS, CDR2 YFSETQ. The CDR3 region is CASSPGTNSYEQYF. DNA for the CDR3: TGCGCCAGCAGCCCGGGGACTAACTCCTACGAGCAGTACTTC.

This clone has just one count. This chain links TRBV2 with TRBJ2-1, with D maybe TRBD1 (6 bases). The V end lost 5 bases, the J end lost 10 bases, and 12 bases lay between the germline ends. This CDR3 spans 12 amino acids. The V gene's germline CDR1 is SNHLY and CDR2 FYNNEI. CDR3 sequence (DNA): TGTGCCAGCAGTCCAGGGGTCAGCGAGCAGTTCTTC. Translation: CASSPGVSEQFF. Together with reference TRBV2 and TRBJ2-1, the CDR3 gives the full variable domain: EPEVTQTPSHQVTQMGQEVILRCVPISNHLYFYWYRQILGQKVEFLVSFYNNEISEKSEIFDDQFSVERPDGSNFTLKIRSTKLEDSAMYFCASSPGVSEQFFGPGTRLTVL.

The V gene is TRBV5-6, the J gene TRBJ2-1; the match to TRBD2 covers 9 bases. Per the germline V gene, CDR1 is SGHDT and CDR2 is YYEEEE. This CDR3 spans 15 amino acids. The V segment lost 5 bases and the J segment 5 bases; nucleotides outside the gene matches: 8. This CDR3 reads CASRLTSGIDNEQFF. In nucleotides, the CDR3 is TGTGCCAGCAGGCTGACTAGCGGTATAGACAATGAGCAGTTCTTC.

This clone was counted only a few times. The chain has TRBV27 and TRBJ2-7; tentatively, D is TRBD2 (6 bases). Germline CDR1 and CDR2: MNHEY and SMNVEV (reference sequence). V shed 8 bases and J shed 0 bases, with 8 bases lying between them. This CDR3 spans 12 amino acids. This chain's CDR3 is CASGRDSYEQYF. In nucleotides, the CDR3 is TGTGCCAGCGGGCGGGACTCCTACGAGCAGTACTTC.

The CDR3 nucleotides are TGTGCCAGCAGCGTAAGCCCCGAGATGGCTAGCGGGAAGAACGAGCAGTACTTC. This gives the protein CASSVSPEMASGKNEQYF. The rearrangement links TRBV9 to TRBJ2-7, with TRBD2 matching 9 bases. Trimming cost V 1 base and J 5 bases; bases outside gene matches: 16. Looked up from germline, CDR1 is SGDLS and CDR2 is YYNGEE. There are 18 residues in the CDR3. Complete variable domain (other parts from reference TRBV9 and TRBJ2-7): DSGVTQTPKHLITATGQRVTLRCSPRSGDLSVYWYQQSLDQGLQFLIQYYNGEERAKGNILERFSAQQFPDLHSELNLSSLELGDSALYFCASSVSPEMASGKNEQYFGPGTRLTVT.

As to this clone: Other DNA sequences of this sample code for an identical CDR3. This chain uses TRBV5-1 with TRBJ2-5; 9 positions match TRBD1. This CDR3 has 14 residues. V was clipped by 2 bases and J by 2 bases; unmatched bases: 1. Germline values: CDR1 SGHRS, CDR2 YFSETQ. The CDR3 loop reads CASSFGQGQETQYF. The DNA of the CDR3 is TGCGCCAGCAGCTTCGGACAGGGGCAAGAGACCCAGTACTTC.

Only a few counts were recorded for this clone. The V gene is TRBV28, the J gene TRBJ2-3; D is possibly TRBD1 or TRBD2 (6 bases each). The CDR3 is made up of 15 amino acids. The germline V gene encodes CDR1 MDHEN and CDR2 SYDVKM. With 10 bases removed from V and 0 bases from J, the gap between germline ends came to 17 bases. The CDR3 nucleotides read TGTGCCACCGGGGGCCAGGGCTATAGCACAGATACGCAGTATTTT. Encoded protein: CATGGQGYSTDTQYF. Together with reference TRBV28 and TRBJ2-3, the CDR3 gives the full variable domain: DVKVTQSSRYLVKRTGEKVFLECVQDMDHENMFWYRQDPGLGLRLIYFSYDVKMKEKGDIPEGYSVSREKKERFSLILESASTNQTSMYLCATGGQGYSTDTQYFGPGTRLTVL.

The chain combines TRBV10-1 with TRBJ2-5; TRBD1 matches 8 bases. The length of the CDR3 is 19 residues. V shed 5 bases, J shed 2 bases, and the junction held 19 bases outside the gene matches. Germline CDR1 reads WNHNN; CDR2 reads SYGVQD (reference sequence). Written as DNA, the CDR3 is TGCGCCAGCAGTCATCCTCATCGTCGGGCGGGGACAGGACAAGAGACCCAGTACTTC. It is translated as CASSHPHRRAGTGQETQYF.

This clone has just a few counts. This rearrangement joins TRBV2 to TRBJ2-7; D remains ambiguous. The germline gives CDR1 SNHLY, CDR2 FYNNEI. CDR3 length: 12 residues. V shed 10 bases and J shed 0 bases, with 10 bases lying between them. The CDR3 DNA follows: TGTGCCACCTCGTTTAGCTCCTACGAGCAGTACTTC. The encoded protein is CATSFSSYEQYF.

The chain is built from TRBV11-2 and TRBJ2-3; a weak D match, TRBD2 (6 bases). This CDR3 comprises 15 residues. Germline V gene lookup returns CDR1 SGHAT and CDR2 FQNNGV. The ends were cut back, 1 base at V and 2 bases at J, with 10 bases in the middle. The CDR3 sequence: CASSLVSGFTDTQYF. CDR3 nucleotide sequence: TGTGCCAGCAGCTTAGTTAGCGGTTTCACAGATACGCAGTATTTT.